The sequence of this TCR beta chain was determined in a study of beta chain features in type 1 diabetes. Reverse transcribing all isolated RNA meant expressed TCRB transcripts were sequenced. The repertoire was sequenced with immunoSEQ multiplex PCR; TCRdb's copy has only in-frame clones and lacks some. The sample yields under 400,000 clones, approximately 14% seen once. V was pared by 0 bases and J by 5 bases, with 2 bases of the junction left unmatched. Germline V gives CDR1 SGHTA, CDR2 FQGNSA. The CDR3 consists of 15 residues. This clone was counted between two and nine times. The chain employs TRBV7-2 and TRBJ2-5; 11 nucleotides match TRBD2. Sequencing input: central memory CD4+ T cells from blood. The clonotype was recovered from a man younger than 40 in good health. The DNA for the CDR3 is TGTGCCAGCAGCTTAGCGGGACTAGCGGTGGAGACCCAGTACTTC. Its translation is CASSLAGLAVETQYF.